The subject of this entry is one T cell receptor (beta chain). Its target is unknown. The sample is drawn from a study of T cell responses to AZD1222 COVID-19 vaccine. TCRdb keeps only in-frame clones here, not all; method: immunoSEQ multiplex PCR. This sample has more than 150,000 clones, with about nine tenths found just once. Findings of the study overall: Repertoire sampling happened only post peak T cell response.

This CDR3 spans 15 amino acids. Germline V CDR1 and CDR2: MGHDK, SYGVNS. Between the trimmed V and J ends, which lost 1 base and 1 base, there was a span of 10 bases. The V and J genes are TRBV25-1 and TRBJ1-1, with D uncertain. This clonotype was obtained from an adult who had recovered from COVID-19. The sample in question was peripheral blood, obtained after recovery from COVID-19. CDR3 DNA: TGTGCCAGCAGTGAATCAACGTGGGGGAACACTGAAGCTTTCTTT. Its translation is CASSESTWGNTEAFF. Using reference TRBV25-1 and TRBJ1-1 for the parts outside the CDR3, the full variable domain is EADIYQTPRYLVIGTGKKITLECSQTMGHDKMYWYQQDPGMELHLIHYSYGVNSTEKGDLSSESTVSRIRTEHFPLTLESARPSHTSQYLCASSESTWGNTEAFFGQGTRLTVV.